This TCR beta chain appears in the sequencing data of a study of CD8 T cells in Susac syndrome. Random hexamers served to reverse transcribe roughly 0.45 to 1 ug RNA. A multiplex approach, immunoSEQ multiplex PCR, amplified TCR beta CDR3 across 54 Vbeta and 13 Jbeta. From the immunoSEQ multiplex PCR reads, TCRdb called clonotypes with MiXCR, one entry per CDR3 protein. The table lists under 200,000 distinct CDR3 sequences, approximately 95% of them singletons, with about 0.15% in the top ten. Treatment-naive patients with stable or active relapsing-remitting disease were the multiple sclerosis controls. TEMRA cells were FACS-enriched, and CD8+ and CD4+ T cells were isolated negatively. CDR3 length equals 16 residues. Germline CDR1 is MNHEY and CDR2 is SMNVEV (reference sequence). The V segment lost 6 bases and the J segment 4 bases; nucleotides outside the gene matches: 11.

Sequencing was carried out using CD8+ T cells from PBMCs. V is TRBV27 and J is TRBJ2-7; TRBD1 matches 11 bases. The sequence derives from a human donor with multiple sclerosis. This chain's CDR3 is CASRITAGTGGYEQYF. CDR3 nucleotides: TGTGCCAGCAGGATAACTGCCGGGACAGGGGGTTACGAGCAGTACTTC.